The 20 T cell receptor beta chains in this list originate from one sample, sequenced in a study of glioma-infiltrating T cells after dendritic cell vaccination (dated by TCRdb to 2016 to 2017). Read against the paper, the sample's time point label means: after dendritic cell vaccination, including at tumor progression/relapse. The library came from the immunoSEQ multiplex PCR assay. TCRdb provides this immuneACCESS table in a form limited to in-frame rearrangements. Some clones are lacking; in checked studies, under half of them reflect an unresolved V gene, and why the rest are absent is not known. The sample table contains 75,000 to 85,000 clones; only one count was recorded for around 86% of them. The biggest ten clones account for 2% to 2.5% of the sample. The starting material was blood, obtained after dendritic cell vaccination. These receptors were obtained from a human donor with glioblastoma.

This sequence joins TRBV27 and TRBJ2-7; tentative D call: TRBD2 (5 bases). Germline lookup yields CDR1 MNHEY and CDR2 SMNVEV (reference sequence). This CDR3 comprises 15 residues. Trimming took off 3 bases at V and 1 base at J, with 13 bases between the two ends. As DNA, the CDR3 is TGTGCCAGCAGTTTCCTTGTAGGAGGATCCTACGAGCAGTACTTC. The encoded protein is CASSFLVGGSYEQYF.

CDR3 in amino acids: CSVSDRAGTQYF. CDR3 nucleotide sequence: TGCAGCGTCTCGGACAGGGCGGGGACCCAGTACTTC. The chain employs TRBV29-1 and TRBJ2-5; 8 nucleotides agree with TRBD1. CDR3 length: 12 amino acids. V shed 6 bases and J 7 bases; nucleotides not matched to a gene: 7. Germline V gene lookup returns CDR1 SQVTM and CDR2 ANQGSEA.

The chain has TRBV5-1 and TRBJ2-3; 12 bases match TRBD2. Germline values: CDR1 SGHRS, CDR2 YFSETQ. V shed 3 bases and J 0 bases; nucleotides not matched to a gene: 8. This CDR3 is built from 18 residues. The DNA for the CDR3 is TGCGCCAGCAGCTATCGACTAGCGGGGGTCACTAGCACAGATACGCAGTATTTT. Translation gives CASSYRLAGVTSTDTQYF.

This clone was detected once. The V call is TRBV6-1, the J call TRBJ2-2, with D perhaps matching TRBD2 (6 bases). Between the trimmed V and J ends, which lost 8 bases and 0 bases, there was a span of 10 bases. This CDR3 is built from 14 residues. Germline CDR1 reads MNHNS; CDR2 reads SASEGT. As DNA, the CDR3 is TGTGCCAGCCATAGCGGACCGAACACCGGGGAGCTGTTTTTT. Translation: CASHSGPNTGELFF.

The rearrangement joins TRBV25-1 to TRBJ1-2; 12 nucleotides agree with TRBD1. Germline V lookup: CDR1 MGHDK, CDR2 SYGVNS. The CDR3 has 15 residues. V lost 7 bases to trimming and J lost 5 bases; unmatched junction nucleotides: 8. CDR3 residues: CASTGQGALFYGYTF. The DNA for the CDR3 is TGTGCCAGCACGGGACAGGGGGCCCTATTTTATGGCTACACCTTC.

The CDR3, as DNA: TGTGCCTTTCGGGAGGGCGGTTACAATGAGCAGTTCTTC. Its protein product is CAFREGGYNEQFF. The gene calls are TRBV7-9 and TRBJ2-1, with 8 positions matching TRBD2. This CDR3 has 13 residues. Trimming at V came to 11 bases and at J to 4 bases, leaving 7 bases not matched to a gene. Germline CDR1 reads SEHNR; CDR2 reads FQNEAQ (reference sequence). Full variable domain (missing parts from reference TRBV7-9 and TRBJ2-1): DTGVSQNPRHKITKRGQNVTFRCDPISEHNRLYWYRQTLGQGPEFLTYFQNEAQLEKSRLLSDRFSAERPKGSFSTLEIQRTEQGDSAMYLCAFREGGYNEQFFGPGTRLTVL.

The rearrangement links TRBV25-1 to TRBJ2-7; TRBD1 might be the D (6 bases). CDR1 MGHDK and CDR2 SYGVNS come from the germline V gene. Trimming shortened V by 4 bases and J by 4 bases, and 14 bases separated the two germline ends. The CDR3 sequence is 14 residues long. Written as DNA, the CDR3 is TGTGCCAGCAGTGTCCTGACAGGAATTTACGAGCAGTACTTC. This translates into CASSVLTGIYEQYF.

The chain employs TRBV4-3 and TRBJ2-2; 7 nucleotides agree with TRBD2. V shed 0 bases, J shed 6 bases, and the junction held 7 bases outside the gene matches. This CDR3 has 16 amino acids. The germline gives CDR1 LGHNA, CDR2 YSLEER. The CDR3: CASSQEGGGPAGELFF. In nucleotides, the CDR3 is TGCGCCAGCAGCCAAGAGGGGGGAGGGCCCGCCGGGGAGCTGTTTTTT.

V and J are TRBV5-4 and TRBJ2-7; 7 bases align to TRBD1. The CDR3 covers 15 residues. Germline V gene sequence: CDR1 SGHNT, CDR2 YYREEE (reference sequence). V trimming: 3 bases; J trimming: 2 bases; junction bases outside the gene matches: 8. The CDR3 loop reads CASSSAGTATYEQYF. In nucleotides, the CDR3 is TGTGCCAGCAGCTCTGCCGGGACAGCGACCTACGAGCAGTACTTC.

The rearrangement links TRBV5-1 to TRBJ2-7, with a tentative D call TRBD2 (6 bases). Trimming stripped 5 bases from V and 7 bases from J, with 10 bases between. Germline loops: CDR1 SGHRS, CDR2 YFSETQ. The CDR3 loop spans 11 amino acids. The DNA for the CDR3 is TGCGCCAGCAGGGGAGGTTATGAGCAGTACTTC. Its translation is CASRGGYEQYF. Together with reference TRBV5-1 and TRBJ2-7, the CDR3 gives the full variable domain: KAGVTQTPRYLIKTRGQQVTLSCSPISGHRSVSWYQQTPGQGLQFLFEYFSETQRNKGNFPGRFSGRQFSNSRSEMNVSTLELGDSALYLCASRGGYEQYFGPGTRLTVT.

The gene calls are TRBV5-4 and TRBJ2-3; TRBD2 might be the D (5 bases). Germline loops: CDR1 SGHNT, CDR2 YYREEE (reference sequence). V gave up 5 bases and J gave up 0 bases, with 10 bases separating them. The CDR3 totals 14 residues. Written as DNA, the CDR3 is TGTGCCAGCAGGGCCTCGGGGAGCACAGATACGCAGTATTTT. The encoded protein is CASRASGSTDTQYF. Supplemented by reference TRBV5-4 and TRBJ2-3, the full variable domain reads ETGVTQSPTHLIKTRGQQVTLRCSSQSGHNTVSWYQQALGQGPQFIFQYYREEENGRGNFPPRFSGLQFPNYSSELNVNALELDDSALYLCASRASGSTDTQYFGPGTRLTVL.

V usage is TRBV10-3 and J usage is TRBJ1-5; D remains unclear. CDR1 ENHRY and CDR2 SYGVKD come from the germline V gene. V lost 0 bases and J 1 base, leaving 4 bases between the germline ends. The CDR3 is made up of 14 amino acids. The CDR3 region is CAISESRSNQPQHF. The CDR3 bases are TGTGCCATCAGTGAGTCGCGCAGCAATCAGCCCCAGCATTTT.

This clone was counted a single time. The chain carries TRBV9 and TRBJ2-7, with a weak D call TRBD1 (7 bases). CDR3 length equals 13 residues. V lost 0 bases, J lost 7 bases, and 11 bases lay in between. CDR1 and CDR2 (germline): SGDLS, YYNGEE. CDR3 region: CASSVETGREQYF. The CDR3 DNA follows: TGTGCCAGCAGCGTAGAGACAGGGAGGGAGCAGTACTTC.

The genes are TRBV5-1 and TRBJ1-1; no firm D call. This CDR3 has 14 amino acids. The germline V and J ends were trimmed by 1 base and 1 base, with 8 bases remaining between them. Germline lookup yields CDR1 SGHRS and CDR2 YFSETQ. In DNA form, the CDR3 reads TGCGCCAGCAGCTTGCTCGTAGAGAACACTGAAGCTTTCTTT. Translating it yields CASSLLVENTEAFF.

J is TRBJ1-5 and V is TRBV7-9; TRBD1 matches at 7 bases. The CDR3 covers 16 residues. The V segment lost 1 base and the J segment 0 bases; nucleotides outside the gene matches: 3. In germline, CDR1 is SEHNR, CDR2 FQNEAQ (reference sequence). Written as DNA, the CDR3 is TGTGCCAGCAGCTTAGGGTCAGGGGGTAGCAATCAGCCCCAGCATTTT. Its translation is CASSLGSGGSNQPQHF.

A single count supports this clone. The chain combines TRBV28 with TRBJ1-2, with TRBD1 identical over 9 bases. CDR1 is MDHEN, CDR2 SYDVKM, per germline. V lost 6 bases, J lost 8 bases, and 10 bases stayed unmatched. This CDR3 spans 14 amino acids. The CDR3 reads CASRGTGRSHGYTF. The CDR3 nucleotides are TGTGCCAGCAGGGGGACAGGGAGGTCCCACGGCTACACCTTC.

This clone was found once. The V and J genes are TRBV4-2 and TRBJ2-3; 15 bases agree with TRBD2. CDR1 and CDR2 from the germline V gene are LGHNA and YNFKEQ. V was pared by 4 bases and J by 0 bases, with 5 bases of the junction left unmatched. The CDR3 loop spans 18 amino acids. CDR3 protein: CASSPGLAGGASTDTQYF. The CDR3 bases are TGTGCCAGCAGCCCGGGACTAGCGGGAGGTGCTAGCACAGATACGCAGTATTTT.

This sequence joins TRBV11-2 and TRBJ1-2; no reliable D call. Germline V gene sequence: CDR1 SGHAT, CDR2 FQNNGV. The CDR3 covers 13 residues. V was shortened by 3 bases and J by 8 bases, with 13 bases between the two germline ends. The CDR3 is CASSFRRSVGYTF. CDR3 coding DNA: TGTGCCAGCAGCTTTAGGAGGTCTGTGGGCTACACCTTC.

CDR3 region: CASSFNWGRGSTDTQYF. The CDR3 bases are TGTGCCAGCAGCTTCAACTGGGGCAGGGGAAGCACAGATACGCAGTATTTT. The V gene is TRBV7-2, the J gene TRBJ2-3, with D perhaps TRBD1 (6 bases). V dropped 3 bases and J dropped 0 bases, with 16 bases sitting between them. Per the germline V gene, CDR1 is SGHTA and CDR2 is FQGNSA. The CDR3 spans 17 residues.

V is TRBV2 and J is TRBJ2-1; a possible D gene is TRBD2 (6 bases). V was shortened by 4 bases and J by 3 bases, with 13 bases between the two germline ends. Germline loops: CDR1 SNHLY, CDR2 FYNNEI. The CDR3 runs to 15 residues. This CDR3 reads CASSAERAIYNEQFF. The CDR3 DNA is TGTGCCAGCAGTGCGGAGCGGGCGATCTACAATGAGCAGTTCTTC.